One sample yielded the 22 T cell receptor beta chains listed below, sequenced in a study of metastatic and nonmetastatic thyroid tumors. Every patient underwent thyroid surgery untreated. MiXCR re-clonotyped the PCR reads for TCRdb. The data contain approximately 17,000 clones, 20% to 30% of them singletons. What was sequenced was blood. These receptors were obtained from a male donor with papillary thyroid cancer or a benign thyroid nodule (not recorded which). Some clones in this sample may be carry-over from other donors' samples.

This clone was observed at least ten times. The rearrangement uses TRBV3-1 and TRBJ1-2; 9 nucleotides line up with TRBD1. With V trimmed by 7 bases and J by 2 bases, 8 bases remained unmatched. The CDR3 is 15 amino acids. CDR1 LGHDT and CDR2 YNNKEL come from the germline V gene (reference sequence). The CDR3 region is CASIDTGGRNYGYTF. The CDR3 nucleotides read TGTGCCAGCATCGATACAGGGGGCAGGAACTATGGCTACACCTTC.

This clone has a count of ten or more. Other DNA sequences from this sample encode an identical CDR3 as well. The V call is TRBV20-1, the J call TRBJ1-1, with TRBD1 as a possible D gene (5 bases). Germline lookup yields CDR1 DFQATT and CDR2 SNEGSKA (reference sequence). The CDR3 sequence is 14 residues long. V was shortened by 7 bases and J by 0 bases, with 15 bases between the two germline ends. As DNA, the CDR3 is TGCAGTGTTGGGGGGATTGGAGTGAACACTGAAGCTTTCTTT. This sequence encodes CSVGGIGVNTEAFF.

In its sample, this clone ranks as medium-sized (0.01 to 0.1%). The chain employs TRBV6-2 or TRBV6-3 and TRBJ2-1, with D possibly matching TRBD2 (5 bases). The CDR3 totals 14 residues. Germline V gene data show CDR1 as MNHEY and CDR2 as SVGEGT. V was shortened by 6 bases and J by 6 bases, with 15 bases between the two germline ends. CDR3 region: CASRPRLPGNEQFF. In DNA, the CDR3 is TGTGCCAGCAGGCCCCGACTACCAGGCAATGAGCAGTTCTTC.

In this sample, this clone turned up a few times. The rearrangement joins TRBV28 to TRBJ2-3; perhaps TRBD1 as D (5 bases). V was clipped by 7 bases and J by 3 bases, with 14 bases between them. The CDR3 is 14 amino acids. CDR1 MDHEN and CDR2 SYDVKM come from the germline V gene. This chain's CDR3 is CASTRTWTTDTQYF. The CDR3 DNA is TGTGCCAGCACCCGGACATGGACAACAGATACGCAGTATTTT.

This clone was counted many times. V gene TRBV9 combines with J gene TRBJ2-3, with unresolved D. V shed 1 base and J shed 4 bases, with 7 bases lying between them. The CDR3 has 13 amino acids. Germline lookup yields CDR1 SGDLS and CDR2 YYNGEE. CDR3 protein: CASSVRIADTQYF. In nucleotides, the CDR3 is TGTGCCAGCAGCGTACGTATTGCAGATACGCAGTATTTT.

This clone has a count of ten or more. A read error may be the cause here, since a much bigger clone is one base away. Other DNA sequences in this specimen translate into the identical CDR3. The chain joins TRBV20-1 to TRBJ2-7; 7 nucleotides match TRBD2. CDR1 is DFQATT and CDR2 is SNEGSKA in the germline V gene (reference sequence). The ends lost 5 bases at V and 6 bases at J; junction bases unmatched: 7. The CDR3 is 12 residues long. The CDR3 region has the DNA TGCAGTGCTCGGCGGGGGATGGTCGAGCAGTACTTC. Amino acids: CSARRGMVEQYF.

This clone was counted at least ten times. The chain is built from TRBV7-8 and TRBJ1-1, with 8 positions matching TRBD1. Losses at the gene ends were 4 bases for V and 3 bases for J; bases not matched to a gene: 4. The V gene's germline CDR1 is SGHVS and CDR2 FQNEAQ. The CDR3 extends over 14 amino acids. CDR3 sequence: CASSSHRGYTEAFF. CDR3 in DNA: TGTGCCAGCAGCTCGCACAGGGGGTACACTGAAGCTTTCTTT.

The chain has TRBV5-1 and TRBJ1-2; D not resolved. The V end lost 2 bases, the J end lost 4 bases, and 12 bases lay between the germline ends. CDR1 is SGHRS, CDR2 YFSETQ, per germline. CDR3 length equals 14 residues. The CDR3 here is CASSFREGGYGYTF. CDR3 coding DNA: TGCGCCAGCAGCTTTAGGGAGGGTGGCTATGGCTACACCTTC.

The sample holds many counts of this clone. This chain uses TRBV25-1 with TRBJ2-5; no clear D. Germline V gives CDR1 MGHDK, CDR2 SYGVNS. Between the trimmed V and J ends, which lost 5 bases and 1 base, there was a span of 5 bases. The CDR3 is 12 residues long. CDR3 DNA: TGTGCCAGCAGTCCCAGCCAAGAGACCCAGTACTTC. Translation: CASSPSQETQYF.

V gene TRBV27 combines with J gene TRBJ1-2, with D perhaps TRBD1 (6 bases). Germline V gene data show CDR1 as MNHEY and CDR2 as SMNVEV (reference sequence). V lost 6 bases, J lost 4 bases, and 12 bases lay in between. The CDR3 is made up of 13 amino acids. This chain's CDR3 is CASSLGGSYGYTF. CDR3 bases: TGTGCCAGCAGCTTAGGGGGTTCCTATGGCTACACCTTC.

This clone was picked up many times. The J gene is TRBJ1-2, the V gene TRBV20-1; D is unclear. The CDR3 length is 13 residues. The germline V gene has CDR1 DFQATT and CDR2 SNEGSKA (reference sequence). V was shortened by 4 bases and J by 8 bases, with 17 bases between the two germline ends. The CDR3 loop is CSAKRAMVGGYTF. Here the CDR3 DNA reads TGCAGTGCTAAGAGGGCTATGGTTGGGGGCTACACCTTC.

This clone appeared a few times. The V and J genes are TRBV2 and TRBJ1-5; D is ambiguous. Trimming stripped 6 bases from V and 6 bases from J, with 15 bases between. This CDR3 spans 14 amino acids. In germline, CDR1 is SNHLY, CDR2 FYNNEI. CDR3: CASSISSGSQPQHF. The CDR3 DNA follows: TGTGCCAGCAGCATCAGCTCCGGTAGTCAGCCCCAGCATTTT.

This clone is medium-sized in the sample. The rearrangement links TRBV9 to TRBJ2-2; D might be TRBD1 (6 bases). Germline V gene data show CDR1 as SGDLS and CDR2 as YYNGEE. Trimming removed 1 base from V and 4 bases from J, with 14 bases in between. The CDR3 spans 16 residues. CDR3 region: CASSVPSTGRTGELFF. The CDR3 DNA is TGTGCCAGCAGCGTACCTAGTACAGGGCGCACCGGGGAGCTGTTTTTT.

This clone was picked up many times. V gene TRBV10-3 combines with J gene TRBJ2-3; D is undetermined. The CDR3 totals 11 residues. The germline V gene encodes CDR1 ENHRY and CDR2 SYGVKD. V was shortened by 6 bases and J by 2 bases, with 3 bases between the two germline ends. The CDR3 coding sequence is TGTGCCATCAGCTCCACAGATACGCAGTATTTT. This sequence encodes CAISSTDTQYF.

A few counts support this clone. The chain uses TRBV11-2 and TRBJ1-2, with D possibly being TRBD1 (5 bases). The CDR3 length is 13 residues. V dropped 5 bases and J dropped 7 bases, with 14 bases sitting between them. Germline CDR1 reads SGHAT; CDR2 reads FQNNGV. CDR3 coding DNA: TGTGCCAGCAGCCCTGGGGCCCACAGTGGCTACACCTTC. This gives the protein CASSPGAHSGYTF.

The rearrangement links TRBV3-1 to TRBJ2-2, with D perhaps assigned TRBD1 or TRBD2 (5 bases each). Germline V lookup: CDR1 LGHDT, CDR2 YNNKEL (reference sequence). V was shortened by 3 bases and J by 7 bases, with 9 bases between the two germline ends. The CDR3 has 13 amino acids. CDR3: CASSQRGSGELFF. In DNA form, the CDR3 reads TGTGCCAGCAGCCAGAGGGGAAGCGGGGAGCTGTTTTTT.

By share, this clone ranks as medium-sized. The chain employs TRBV11-1 and TRBJ2-7, with D maybe TRBD2 (5 bases). Germline lookup yields CDR1 SGHAT and CDR2 FQDESV (reference sequence). The CDR3 is 14 amino acids. The V end lost 11 bases, the J end lost 2 bases, and 19 bases lay between the germline ends. CDR3 amino acids: CAFQSREQTYEQYF. The CDR3 DNA is TGTGCCTTCCAGTCCCGGGAACAAACCTACGAGCAGTACTTC.

This clone is judged medium-sized. The chain has TRBV7-2 and TRBJ1-2, with a tentative D call TRBD1 (6 bases). Germline values: CDR1 SGHTA, CDR2 FQGNSA. The CDR3 totals 15 residues. Trimming pared 1 base from V and 3 bases from J, leaving 12 bases between. CDR3 sequence: CASSLDGRGDYGYTF. The CDR3 DNA reads as TGTGCCAGCAGCTTAGATGGCAGGGGTGACTATGGCTACACCTTC.

This clone has a handful of counts. This chain connects TRBV27 to TRBJ2-2; 7 nucleotides match TRBD1. CDR1 MNHEY and CDR2 SMNVEV come from the germline V gene (reference sequence). There are 15 residues in the CDR3. The trim removed 5 bases at V and 14 bases at J, leaving 17 bases unmatched. The CDR3 nucleotides are TGTGCCAGCAGTCCCCCCGGGACAGTCCCCGGTTATCTGTTTTTT. This codes for CASSPPGTVPGYLFF.

By sample fraction, this clone is medium-sized. This chain uses TRBV6-2 or TRBV6-3 with TRBJ2-1, with TRBD2 matching over 13 bases. Germline V gene sequence: CDR1 MNHEY, CDR2 SVGEGT. The CDR3 extends over 15 amino acids. With 7 bases clipped from V and 10 bases from J, the junction kept 10 bases outside the gene matches. Here the CDR3 reads CASNKLAGGPEEQFF. The CDR3 region has the DNA TGTGCCAGCAACAAACTAGCGGGAGGGCCGGAGGAGCAGTTCTTC.

This clone was recorded many times. The CDR3 spells CASTHHQLNANTEAFF. Here the CDR3 DNA reads TGTGCCAGCACCCACCACCAGCTAAATGCGAACACTGAAGCTTTCTTT. The J gene is TRBJ1-1, the V gene TRBV12-3 or TRBV12-4; no clear D. V lost 7 bases and J lost 1, with 19 bases in between. This CDR3 is built from 16 residues.

Within the sample, this clone is medium-sized. This chain connects TRBV30 to TRBJ2-7; D not resolved. Between the trimmed V and J ends, which lost 3 bases and 2 bases, there was a span of 17 bases. The CDR3 is 15 residues long. CDR1 and CDR2 from the germline V gene are GTSNPN and SVGIG (reference sequence). CDR3 region: CAWSAIKGSAYEQYF. The CDR3 nucleotides are TGTGCCTGGAGCGCAATTAAGGGCTCCGCCTACGAGCAGTACTTC.